This is a list of T cell receptor beta chains from one sample in a study of cytomegalovirus exposure and HLA in healthy donors. Sequencing used immunoSEQ multiplex PCR; TCRdb keeps in-frame clones, though not all of them. The sample consists of about 130,000 clones, approximately 80% of them appearing once. Sequencing input: PBMCs. The source is a man between 35 and 55 years old in good health and CMV-seronegative. The CDR3 runs from the conserved cysteine through the conserved F or W. Fields, in order: J gene, clone size, D gene, V gene, CDR3 DNA, CDR3 protein. D genes are given only for firm matches. Part of the rows lack a size; the others show once, few, many or a class for expanded clones.

TRBJ1-3 | - | - | TRBV7-9 | TGTGCCAGCAGCTTAAAAAGTAATCCAGGAGGAAACACCATATATTTT | CASSLKSNPGGNTIYF
TRBJ2-3 | - | TRBD2 | TRBV5-1 | TGCGCCAGCAGCCCTGGACTAGCGGGCACAGATACGCAGTATTTT | CASSPGLAGTDTQYF
TRBJ2-7 | - | - | TRBV10-3 | TGTGCCATCAGTGAGAAGACAGTGTCCTACGAGCAGTACTTC | CAISEKTVSYEQYF
TRBJ2-7 | few | TRBD1 | TRBV9 | TGTGCCAGCAGCGCGAAAGGACAGGGGGCAATCGAGCAGTACTTC | CASSAKGQGAIEQYF
TRBJ2-7 | - | - | TRBV5-6 | TGTGCCAGCAGCTTCTCTACCGCACAGGGTTCCTACGAGCAGTACTTC | CASSFSTAQGSYEQYF
TRBJ2-3 | - | - | TRBV7-2 | TGTGCCAGCAGCTCCCCCCAGCGGGCGCAGTATTTT | CASSSPQRAQYF
TRBJ2-1 | - | TRBD2 | TRBV9 | TGTGCCAGCAGCGTAGGGACTAGCGGGAGCCGCCTTTACAATGAGCAGTTCTTC | CASSVGTSGSRLYNEQFF
TRBJ2-5 | - | - | TRBV7-3 | TGTGCCAGCAGCTTCACGGACAGAGCGACCCAGTACTTC | CASSFTDRATQYF
TRBJ2-3 | - | - | TRBV7-3 | TGTGCCAGCAGCCCTCTGGGAGGATCGACAGATACGCAGTATTTT | CASSPLGGSTDTQYF
TRBJ2-4 | once | - | TRBV6-1 | TGTGCCAGCCTCGCAACAGGGGCCAAAAACATTCAGTACTTC | CASLATGAKNIQYF
TRBJ2-7 | - | TRBD1 | TRBV6-6 | TGTGCCAGCAGTTACCCGACAGGGAACTCCTACGAGCAGTACTTC | CASSYPTGNSYEQYF
TRBJ1-3 | - | TRBD1 | TRBV9 | TGTGCCAGCAGCGCAAACAGGGGGTCCTCTGGAAACACCATATATTTT | CASSANRGSSGNTIYF
TRBJ1-5 | - | TRBD1 | TRBV5-4 | TGTGCCAGCAGCTTGGCGGGACAGGGCAGCAATCAGCCCCAGCATTTT | CASSLAGQGSNQPQHF
TRBJ2-3 | - | - | TRBV2 | TGTGCCAGCAGTGAGGACTTCACAGATACGCAGTATTTT | CASSEDFTDTQYF
TRBJ1-2 | few | - | TRBV12-5 | TGTGCTAGTGGTTCGGGAGTTGGCTACACCTTC | CASGSGVGYTF
TRBJ2-1 | - | TRBD1 | TRBV7-3 | TGTGCCAGCAGCTCAGGCGGAGGGACAGGGGGATACAATGAGCAGTTCTTC | CASSSGGGTGGYNEQFF
TRBJ1-3 | once | TRBD1 | TRBV7-2 | TGTGCCAGCAGCTTTAATCGAGGGGGCGGGAGAAACACCATATATTTT | CASSFNRGGGRNTIYF
TRBJ2-3 | - | TRBD2 | TRBV7-2 | TGTGCCAGCAGCTTACTAGCGGGGGACACAGATACGCAGTATTTT | CASSLLAGDTDTQYF
TRBJ1-2 | - | TRBD1 | TRBV11-2 | TGTGCCAGCAGCTTAGAGCGACAGGGGGATGGCTACACCTTC | CASSLERQGDGYTF
TRBJ2-7 | - | - | TRBV9 | TGTGCCAGCAGCAACCGGGACAAAGCCTACGAGCAGTACTTC | CASSNRDKAYEQYF
TRBJ2-7 | - | TRBD1 | TRBV4-3 | TGCGCCAGCAGCCAAGAGTTCGGACAGGGATCCTACGAGCAGTACTTC | CASSQEFGQGSYEQYF
TRBJ2-5 | - | - | TRBV9 | TGTGCCAGCAGCTTCGGACTCGAACAAGAGACCCAGTACTTC | CASSFGLEQETQYF
TRBJ2-7 | - | TRBD1 | TRBV5-1 | TGCGCCAGCAGCCAAAACCGGGACAGGGGGCGGGAGCAGTACTTC | CASSQNRDRGREQYF
TRBJ2-7 | few | - | TRBV2 | TGTGCCAGCAAGACCACACTAACCTACGAGCAGTACTTC | CASKTTLTYEQYF
TRBJ1-1 | - | - | TRBV29-1 | TGCAGCGGGACGGGGGGACGGCCTAACACTGAAGCTTTCTTT | CSGTGGRPNTEAFF
TRBJ1-5 | - | - | TRBV7-2 | TGTGCCAGCAGCTTTTCGGGGGGTCAGCCCCAGCATTTT | CASSFSGGQPQHF
TRBJ2-7 | - | - | TRBV9 | TGTGCCAGCAGCAGGGGACAAAACACCTACGAGCAGTACTTC | CASSRGQNTYEQYF
TRBJ2-7 | - | - | TRBV29-1 | TGCAGCGGTGGATGGGACAACGAGCAGTACTTC | CSGGWDNEQYF
TRBJ1-2 | - | TRBD1 | TRBV7-3 | TGTGCCAGCAGCCAGAATACAGGGGAGAAAGGCTACACCTTC | CASSQNTGEKGYTF
TRBJ2-1 | - | TRBD2 | TRBV27 | TGTGCCAGCAGTTTTAGTACTAGCGGGGACAATGAGCAGTTCTTC | CASSFSTSGDNEQFF
TRBJ1-5 | - | - | TRBV6-1 | TGTGCCAGCAGTGGCCCGGCAGGGAGGGTTAGTCAGCCCCAGCATTTT | CASSGPAGRVSQPQHF
TRBJ2-5 | - | TRBD1 | TRBV5-6 | TGTGCCAGCAGCTTGGCCACAGGGGTAAAAGAGACCCAGTACTTC | CASSLATGVKETQYF
TRBJ1-1 | few | - | TRBV7-3 | TGTGCCAGCAGCCCCATGGCGGGAAACACTGAAGCTTTCTTT | CASSPMAGNTEAFF
TRBJ2-1 | - | TRBD2 | TRBV4-3 | TGCGCCAGCAGCCAATTAGCGGGGGCTACCTACAATGAGCAGTTCTTC | CASSQLAGATYNEQFF
TRBJ2-7 | - | - | TRBV4-3 | TGCGCCAGCAGCCAAGAGGACACCGGCATGGAGCAGTACTTC | CASSQEDTGMEQYF
TRBJ1-2 | - | TRBD1 | TRBV5-6 | TGTGCCAGCAGCTTGGGACAGGGGAACGCTGACACCTTC | CASSLGQGNADTF
TRBJ1-2 | - | - | TRBV7-2 | TGTGCCAGCAGCGCCGACAGGAGGTATGGCTACACCTTC | CASSADRRYGYTF
TRBJ2-7 | - | - | TRBV27 | TGTGCCAGCAGTTTAGGTGCAGGGGTGCGTGAGCAGTACTTC | CASSLGAGVREQYF
TRBJ1-1 | - | - | TRBV6-5 | TGTGCCAGCAGCCTCGGGACATACACTGAAGCTTTCTTT | CASSLGTYTEAFF
TRBJ2-7 | - | TRBD1 | TRBV6-1 | TGTGCCAGCAGTGCGGGGACAGGGGGCGCATTGGGGACCTACGAGCAGTACTTC | CASSAGTGGALGTYEQYF
TRBJ1-6 | - | - | TRBV4-1 | TGCGCCAGCAGCCAAGTGGCAGGGGCCGGGTCACCCCTCCACTTT | CASSQVAGAGSPLHF
TRBJ1-6 | few | - | TRBV4-1 | TGCGCCAGCAGCCAAGCAAAGTTTTTAGCTTCACCCCTCCACTTT | CASSQAKFLASPLHF
TRBJ1-2 | few | TRBD1 | TRBV19 | TGTGCCAGTAGTATCGGGACAGTCACGAGCTCCAACTATGGCTACACCTTC | CASSIGTVTSSNYGYTF
TRBJ1-3 | few | - | TRBV11-3 | TGTGCCAGCAGCTTCCGCTCTGGAAACACCATATATTTT | CASSFRSGNTIYF
TRBJ1-3 | - | - | TRBV15 | TGTGCCACCAGCAGAGGCGACGGGAGCTCTGGAAACACCATATATTTT | CATSRGDGSSGNTIYF
TRBJ1-6 | - | - | TRBV11-2 | TGTGCCAGCAGCGAAGGACAAAAGAATTCACCCCTCCACTTT | CASSEGQKNSPLHF
TRBJ1-2 | - | - | TRBV28 | TGTGCCAGCGGAGGAGGGGAAGGCTACACCTTC | CASGGGEGYTF
TRBJ1-2 | - | TRBD1 | TRBV5-8 | TGTGCCAGCAGCTCGGGACAGGGGTTTTTCTATGGCTACACCTTC | CASSSGQGFFYGYTF
TRBJ1-1 | - | TRBD1 | TRBV5-1 | TGCGCCAGCAGCTTGTCAGGGGGCACTGAAGCTTTCTTT | CASSLSGGTEAFF
TRBJ2-7 | few | - | TRBV7-2 | TGTGCCAGCAGCTTAGGGACAGCCCTCGAGCAGTACTTC | CASSLGTALEQYF
TRBJ1-1 | - | - | TRBV19 | TGTGCCAGTAGTGCCGCCCAGGGAACTGAAGCTTTCTTT | CASSAAQGTEAFF
TRBJ2-3 | - | - | TRBV7-9 | TGTTCCAGCAGCTTAGATACAGACCCTAGCACAGATACGCAGTATTTT | CSSSLDTDPSTDTQYF
TRBJ2-5 | - | - | TRBV7-9 | TGTTCCAGCAGCTTAGTTCGGGAGACCCAGTACTTC | CSSSLVRETQYF
TRBJ1-2 | - | TRBD1 | TRBV6-6 | TGTGCCAGCAGTTCACAGGGGGACTATGGCTACACCTTC | CASSSQGDYGYTF
TRBJ2-7 | - | TRBD2 | TRBV9 | TGTGCCAGCAGCCCCCACCCCCTAGCGGGGATAAACTCCTACGAGCAGTACTTC | CASSPHPLAGINSYEQYF